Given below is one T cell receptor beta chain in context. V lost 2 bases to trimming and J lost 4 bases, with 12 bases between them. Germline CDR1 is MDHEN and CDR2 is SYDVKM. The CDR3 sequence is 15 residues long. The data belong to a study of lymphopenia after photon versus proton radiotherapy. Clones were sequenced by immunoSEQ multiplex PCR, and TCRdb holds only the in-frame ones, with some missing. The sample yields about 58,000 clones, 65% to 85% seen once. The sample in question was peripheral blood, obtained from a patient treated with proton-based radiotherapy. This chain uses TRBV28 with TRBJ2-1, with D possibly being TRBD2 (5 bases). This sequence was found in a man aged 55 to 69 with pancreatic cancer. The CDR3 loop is CASSLPGKYYNEQFF. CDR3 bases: TGTGCCAGCAGTTTACCGGGGAAGTATTACAATGAGCAGTTCTTC.